The 14 T cell receptor beta chains presented below share a single source sample, sequenced in a study of breast tumors, draining lymph nodes, adjacent tissues. Breast cancer patients provided tissue from their axillary draining lymph nodes. A single record per CDR3 protein comes from TCRdb applying MiXCR to the multiplex PCR reads. Of 90,000 to 120,000 distinct CDR3 sequences detected, 21% appear once; the ten largest clones hold less than 1.5%. Sample: axillary lymph node tissue. Receptor source: a female donor with breast cancer. Some clones in this sample may be carry-over from other donors' samples.

This clonotype was counted many times. The chain employs TRBV30 and TRBJ1-2; no clear D gene. CDR1 is GTSNPN, CDR2 SVGIG, per germline (reference sequence). This CDR3 has 14 residues. Trimming stripped 4 bases from V and 3 bases from J, with 15 bases between. The CDR3 protein is CAWNAQSTYYGYTF. In nucleotides, the CDR3 is TGTGCCTGGAATGCTCAATCGACCTACTATGGCTACACCTTC.

Comments on this clonotype: Being one base from a much bigger clone, this may be a read error. This sequence joins TRBV6-5 and TRBJ1-4; tentatively, D is TRBD1 (6 bases). Germline assignment: CDR1 MNHEY and CDR2 SVGAGI. The length of the CDR3 is 15 residues. The CDR3 DNA is TGTGCCAGCGGTTATTCGGGACAATCAAATGAAAAACTGTTTTTT. It yields the protein CASGYSGQSNEKLFF.

This clonotype has ten or more counts. V is TRBV5-1 and J is TRBJ2-2, with D tentatively TRBD1 or TRBD2 (6 bases each). Germline V gives CDR1 SGHRS, CDR2 YFSETQ. There are 16 residues in the CDR3. V shed 4 bases and J shed 5 bases, with 18 bases lying between them. CDR3 sequence (DNA): TGCGCCAGCAGCCGGTGGGGGGCTAGCGCAACCGGGGAGCTGTTTTTT. Its protein product is CASSRWGASATGELFF.

The V and J genes are TRBV30 and TRBJ1-3; D uncertain. CDR1 is GTSNPN and CDR2 is SVGIG in the germline V gene (reference sequence). The CDR3 spans 14 residues. Trimming shortened V by 2 bases and J by 0 bases, and 8 bases separated the two germline ends. CDR3 sequence reads: CAWSLGSSGNTIYF. CDR3 DNA: TGTGCCTGGAGTCTAGGAAGCTCTGGAAACACCATATATTTT.

This clonotype was seen many times. The chain carries TRBV19 and TRBJ2-3, with 9 bases fitting TRBD1. The CDR3 consists of 14 residues. V trimming: 6 bases; J trimming: 5 bases; junction bases outside the gene matches: 6. Germline V gives CDR1 LNHDA, CDR2 SQIVND (reference sequence). Here the CDR3 reads CASSRTGEIDTQYF. Here the CDR3 DNA reads TGTGCCAGTAGCCGGACAGGGGAAATAGATACGCAGTATTTT.

This clonotype turned up a few times. The V gene is TRBV11-1, the J gene TRBJ2-1; TRBD1 aligns across 8 bases. This CDR3 contains 16 residues. The V gene end was trimmed by 5 bases and the J gene end by 2 bases; junction bases not matched to a gene: 8. Germline CDR1 reads SGHAT; CDR2 reads FQDESV (reference sequence). The CDR3 DNA is TGTGCCAGCAGCCGCCAAACAGGGGGAGCCTACAATGAGCAGTTCTTC. It specifies CASSRQTGGAYNEQFF.

In its sample, this clonotype was seen many times. This chain links TRBV27 with TRBJ2-7; D is unresolved. This CDR3 contains 12 residues. Trimming cost V 5 bases and J 6 bases, with 11 bases left between them. Germline assignment: CDR1 MNHEY and CDR2 SMNVEV (reference sequence). CDR3 region: CASSPLGAEQYF. CDR3 bases: TGTGCCAGCAGTCCCCTAGGTGCCGAGCAGTACTTC.

Many counts were recorded for this clonotype. The gene calls are TRBV7-9 and TRBJ1-2, with 10 bases that match TRBD1. V lost 3 bases to trimming and J lost 8 bases; unmatched junction nucleotides: 6. Germline V CDR1 and CDR2: SEHNR, FQNEAQ (reference sequence). This CDR3 has 14 amino acids. The CDR3 spells CASSLIDRGQGYTF. The CDR3 coding sequence is TGTGCCAGCAGCTTGATTGACAGGGGGCAGGGCTACACCTTC.

This clonotype was recorded once. It may be a read error: a sequence one base away is much more abundant. The conserved closing phenylalanine or tryptophan is absent in this CDR3, likely reflecting a read error. This chain joins TRBV20-1 and TRBJ2-1; a weak D match, TRBD2 (6 bases). Germline V gives CDR1 DFQATT, CDR2 SNEGSKA (reference sequence). The ends were cut back, 0 bases at V and 9 bases at J, with 18 bases in the middle. This CDR3 comprises 15 residues. CDR3 sequence: CSARDGTSPWSEQFS. The CDR3 DNA follows: TGCAGTGCTAGAGATGGGACTTCGCCCTGGAGTGAGCAGTTCTCC.

The genes are TRBV7-8 and TRBJ2-5; TRBD1 aligns across 8 bases. Germline CDR1 is SGHVS and CDR2 is FQNEAQ. CDR3 length: 13 amino acids. V lost 8 bases to trimming and J lost 2 bases; unmatched junction nucleotides: 4. The CDR3 sequence is CASHTGGQETQYF. CDR3 nucleotide sequence: TGTGCCAGCCACACAGGGGGGCAAGAGACCCAGTACTTC.

This clonotype was counted at least ten times. V usage is TRBV20-1 and J usage is TRBJ1-2, with TRBD1 matching over 11 bases. V lost 7 bases to trimming and J lost 2 bases; unmatched junction nucleotides: 3. Germline V gene data show CDR1 as DFQATT and CDR2 as SNEGSKA (reference sequence). The CDR3 has 13 amino acids. The CDR3 DNA sequence: TGCAGTGGGACAGGGGGCTCCAACTATGGCTACACCTTC. As protein: CSGTGGSNYGYTF.

This clonotype was observed many times. The chain employs TRBV9 and TRBJ2-3; 10 bases line up with TRBD2. This CDR3 has 17 amino acids. J lost 2 bases, V lost 0 bases, and 6 bases had no gene match. CDR1 and CDR2 (germline): SGDLS, YYNGEE. CDR3 in DNA: TGTGCCAGCAGCGTAGGGAGTAGCGGGGGGCTCACAGATACGCAGTATTTT. Translation gives CASSVGSSGGLTDTQYF.

This sequence joins TRBV11-1 and TRBJ2-2; perhaps TRBD2 as D (5 bases). CDR1 and CDR2 from the germline V gene are SGHAT and FQDESV (reference sequence). This CDR3 region has 16 residues. V was pared by 3 bases and J by 0 bases, with 11 bases between. The CDR3 nucleotides read TGTGCCAGCAGCTTGGGCCAACTAGCGAACACCGGGGAGCTGTTTTTT. This sequence encodes CASSLGQLANTGELFF.

This clonotype was recorded at least ten times. This chain connects TRBV13 to TRBJ2-5, with 7 positions matching TRBD2. J lost 4 bases, V lost 3 bases, and 2 bases had no gene match. Per germline, CDR1 PRHDT and CDR2 FYEKMQ (reference sequence). This CDR3 spans 13 amino acids. This CDR3 is CASSFGGRETQYF. The CDR3 coding sequence is TGTGCCAGCAGCTTCGGCGGGAGAGAGACCCAGTACTTC.